This entry is about one T cell receptor (beta chain). The ends lost 5 bases at V and 11 bases at J; junction bases unmatched: 8. The CDR3 runs 15 residues. Germline V gene data show CDR1 as LNHDA and CDR2 as SQIVND (reference sequence). The method was immunoSEQ multiplex PCR; TCRdb's version includes in-frame clones alone and lacks a portion of them. The data show some 17,000 clones, roughly 80% seen once. These data originate in a study of T cells after posttransplantation cyclophosphamide. Sampled 1 year posttransplant, controls received myeloablative marrow transplants, methotrexate and a calcineurin inhibitor.

The V gene is TRBV19, the J gene TRBJ2-1, with 14 nucleotides matching TRBD2. The sequencing used PBMCs, collected 410 to 450 days after allogeneic stem cell transplant with calcineurin inhibitor and methotrexate. The clonotype originates from a young adult male patient who received an allogeneic stem cell transplant from an unrelated donor, was CMV-positive, and had acute and chronic GVHD. A subset of T cells may come from the graft donor. The chain's CDR3 is CASSQVGTSGGKQFF. The DNA for the CDR3 is TGTGCCAGTAGTCAGGTGGGGACTAGCGGGGGTAAGCAGTTCTTC.